A single T cell receptor beta chain is shown here with its context. This entry is derived from a study of T-cell memory formation after mild COVID-19. This CDR3 contains 14 residues. Germline V CDR1 and CDR2: SGHRS, YFSETQ. The V and J ends lost 0 bases and 3 bases respectively, with 10 bases between them. One entry per CDR3 protein results from TCRdb running MiXCR on the 5' RACE reads. Of 90,000 to 120,000 distinct CDR3 sequences listed, 14% were seen once; the top ten hold about 39%. The material sequenced was PBMCs or a T cell subset sorted from them (not recorded which). The chain recombines TRBV5-1 with TRBJ2-7; no firm D call. This sequence was found in a man aged 18 to 35 who had mild COVID-19 (a few samples of this study predate the infection). Cell type and time point are not known. The CDR3 DNA follows: TGCGCCAGCAGCTTGGGACATACCATCTACGAGCAGTACTTC. This encodes CASSLGHTIYEQYF.